A selection of T cell receptor beta chains follows, all from one sample in a study of long-term antiretroviral therapy in people with HIV. Libraries were prepared by immunoSEQ multiplex PCR; TCRdb keeps only in-frame clonotypes and omits some of them. Of about 20,000 clones in the sample, 80% were seen once. Sequences were derived from unsorted PBMCs, sampled 0.2 years after starting antiretroviral therapy. These receptors were taken from a woman in her forties with HIV. Each CDR3 is given with its conserved first and last residue. The D gene is left open where the match is weak. Not every row has a clone size; where given, it reads once, few, many or a size class.

J: TRBJ2-5; size: once; D: NA; V: TRBV7-9; CDR3: CASSSIGQTQYF; DNA: TGTGCCAGCAGCTCGATTGGTCAGACCCAGTACTTC
J: TRBJ2-1; size: NA; D: NA; V: TRBV29-1; CDR3: CSVEVLESSYNEQFF; DNA: TGCAGCGTTGAGGTACTAGAGAGCTCCTACAATGAGCAGTTCTTC
J: TRBJ1-2; size: NA; D: TRBD1; V: TRBV27; CDR3: CASSLSLWDRAYGYTF; DNA: TGTGCCAGCAGTTTATCCCTTTGGGACAGGGCGTATGGCTACACCTTC
J: TRBJ2-5; size: NA; D: TRBD2; V: TRBV11-1; CDR3: CASSLPTSGSQETQYF; DNA: TGTGCCAGCAGCTTACCGACTAGCGGGAGCCAAGAGACCCAGTACTTC
J: TRBJ1-2; size: NA; D: NA; V: TRBV9; CDR3: CASSVTINYGYTF; DNA: TGTGCCAGCAGCGTGACAATTAACTATGGCTACACCTTC
J: TRBJ2-7; size: NA; D: TRBD2; V: TRBV7-2; CDR3: CASRNPGLAGVYEQYF; DNA: TGTGCCAGCAGAAATCCGGGACTAGCGGGAGTTTACGAGCAGTACTTC
J: TRBJ2-1; size: once; D: TRBD1; V: TRBV5-1; CDR3: CASSLEPDRGRIGEQFF; DNA: TGCGCCAGCAGCTTGGAACCAGACAGGGGAAGGATTGGTGAGCAGTTCTTC
J: TRBJ2-1; size: NA; D: TRBD1; V: TRBV30; CDR3: CAWSPRRDRANNEQFF; DNA: TGTGCCTGGAGTCCTCGTAGGGACAGGGCAAACAATGAGCAGTTCTTC
J: TRBJ2-2; size: NA; D: TRBD1; V: TRBV4-1; CDR3: CASSQLPGQDNTGELFF; DNA: TGCGCCAGCAGCCAGCTCCCGGGACAGGATAACACCGGGGAGCTGTTTTTT
J: TRBJ1-3; size: NA; D: NA; V: TRBV6-5; CDR3: CASSYARQGYGNTIYF; DNA: TGTGCCAGCAGTTACGCCCGACAAGGCTATGGAAACACCATATATTTT
J: TRBJ1-4; size: NA; D: NA; V: TRBV18; CDR3: CASSPTFGQDLNEKLFF; DNA: TGTGCCAGCTCACCCACTTTTGGACAAGACCTTAATGAAAAACTGTTTTTT
J: TRBJ1-1; size: NA; D: NA; V: TRBV7-2; CDR3: CASSLAENTEAFF; DNA: TGTGCCAGCAGCTTAGCGGAGAACACTGAAGCTTTCTTT
J: TRBJ1-6; size: NA; D: NA; V: TRBV9; CDR3: CASSVDSPYNSPLHF; DNA: TGTGCCAGCAGCGTAGACAGCCCTTATAATTCACCCCTCCACTTT
J: TRBJ2-1; size: once; D: TRBD2; V: TRBV19; CDR3: CATTLLAGGNNEQFF; DNA: TGTGCCACCACATTACTAGCGGGGGGCAACAATGAGCAGTTCTTC
J: TRBJ2-1; size: few; D: TRBD2; V: TRBV6-1; CDR3: CASSASGNSEQFF; DNA: TGTGCCAGCAGCGCTAGCGGGAATAGTGAGCAGTTCTTC
J: TRBJ2-5; size: NA; D: NA; V: TRBV7-9; CDR3: CASSLVAGGETQYF; DNA: TGTGCCAGCAGCTTAGTGGCAGGTGGGGAGACCCAGTACTTC
J: TRBJ1-3; size: NA; D: NA; V: TRBV5-5; CDR3: CASSDRLGTLPTIYF; DNA: TGTGCCAGCAGCGATAGACTTGGGACATTACCCACCATATATTTT
J: TRBJ2-2; size: NA; D: TRBD2; V: TRBV27; CDR3: CASSLGFPGTSLTGELFF; DNA: TGTGCCAGCAGCCTTGGTTTCCCCGGGACTAGCCTCACCGGGGAGCTGTTTTTT
J: TRBJ1-1; size: NA; D: NA; V: TRBV9; CDR3: CASSREMGNTEAFF; DNA: TGTGCCAGCAGCAGGGAGATGGGAAACACTGAAGCTTTCTTT
J: TRBJ1-1; size: NA; D: TRBD1; V: TRBV18; CDR3: CASSPTGTANTEAFF; DNA: TGTGCCAGCTCACCGACCGGGACAGCGAACACTGAAGCTTTCTTT
J: TRBJ2-5; size: NA; D: TRBD2; V: TRBV5-4; CDR3: CASSPGLAEQETQYF; DNA: TGTGCCAGCAGCCCGGGACTAGCGGAACAAGAGACCCAGTACTTC
J: TRBJ1-1; size: NA; D: NA; V: TRBV30; CDR3: CASVGGRGSEAFF; DNA: TGTGCCTCGGTTGGGGGGCGCGGGTCTGAAGCTTTCTTT
J: TRBJ1-4; size: NA; D: NA; V: TRBV30; CDR3: CACPGPNNEKLFF; DNA: TGTGCCTGCCCGGGACCGAATAATGAAAAACTGTTTTTT
J: TRBJ1-2; size: NA; D: TRBD1; V: TRBV19; CDR3: CASSIAGQGFYGYTF; DNA: TGTGCCAGTAGTATAGCCGGACAGGGTTTCTATGGCTACACCTTC
J: TRBJ1-2; size: NA; D: TRBD1; V: TRBV6-6; CDR3: CASSLGDSFYGYTF; DNA: TGTGCCAGCAGCCTGGGGGACAGCTTCTATGGCTACACCTTC
J: TRBJ2-3; size: NA; D: TRBD1; V: TRBV5-1; CDR3: CASSPRRDRVTDTQYF; DNA: TGCGCCAGCAGCCCCCGACGGGACAGGGTTACAGATACGCAGTATTTT
J: TRBJ1-1; size: NA; D: NA; V: TRBV6-5; CDR3: CASSYTGSGTEAFF; DNA: TGTGCCAGCAGTTACACAGGGTCGGGGACTGAAGCTTTCTTT
J: TRBJ1-2; size: once; D: NA; V: TRBV10-3; CDR3: CAIRLGYGYTF; DNA: TGTGCCATCAGACTCGGGTATGGCTACACCTTC
J: TRBJ2-5; size: NA; D: TRBD1; V: TRBV7-9; CDR3: CASSAARGREETQYF; DNA: TGTGCCAGCAGCGCAGCCAGGGGGCGGGAAGAGACCCAGTACTTC